These 16 T cell receptor beta chains were all obtained from the same sample, sequenced in a study of shared clonotypes between healthy human individuals. Clones were sequenced by immunoSEQ multiplex PCR, and TCRdb holds only the in-frame ones, with some missing. The sample lists some 2,100,000 clones, about 93% seen once, with about 1.8% in the top ten. Naive CD8 cells lacked CD45RO, underwent positive selection for CCR7 and left out terminally differentiated effector memory CD45RA+ cells. The specimen sequenced was naive CD8+ T cells from PBMCs. Receptors were obtained from a man younger than 35 in good health. Some clones in this sample may be carry-over from other donors' samples.

V is TRBV2 and J is TRBJ2-2; either TRBD1 or TRBD2 may supply D (5 bases each). CDR1 is SNHLY and CDR2 is FYNNEI in the germline V gene. Trimming took off 7 bases at V and 0 bases at J, with 15 bases between the two ends. The CDR3 spans 16 residues. CDR3 loop: CASTILGGPNTGELFF. The CDR3 coding sequence is TGTGCCAGCACCATACTTGGGGGACCGAACACCGGGGAGCTGTTTTTT.

This chain links TRBV27 with TRBJ1-6; 7 nucleotides align to TRBD1. CDR3 length: 14 residues. V trimming: 6 bases; J trimming: 6 bases; junction bases outside the gene matches: 5. Looked up from germline, CDR1 is MNHEY and CDR2 is SMNVEV (reference sequence). CDR3 nucleotide sequence: TGTGCCAGCAGAAGGACAGGAAGTAATTCACCCCTCCACTTT. This encodes CASRRTGSNSPLHF.

This chain connects TRBV5-6 to TRBJ2-1, with D perhaps TRBD1 (5 bases). Germline values: CDR1 SGHDT, CDR2 YYEEEE. Trimming took 0 bases from V and 4 from J, leaving 8 bases between them. CDR3 length: 14 amino acids. For the CDR3, the DNA is TGTGCCAGCAGCTTGGAGGGGCGGTACAATGAGCAGTTCTTC. Translated, it gives CASSLEGRYNEQFF.

The chain has TRBV6-4 and TRBJ2-7; 9 bases match TRBD2. CDR3 length: 16 residues. CDR1 is MRHNA and CDR2 is SNTAGT in the germline V gene. V dropped 5 bases and J dropped 2; count of bases not matched to a gene: 10. CDR3 sequence: CASSRSGSGFAYEQYF. DNA of the CDR3: TGTGCCAGCAGTCGTAGCGGGAGCGGCTTCGCCTACGAGCAGTACTTC.

This sequence joins TRBV27 and TRBJ2-1; TRBD2 matches 9 bases. The length of the CDR3 is 16 residues. The ends lost 3 bases at V and 0 bases at J; junction bases unmatched: 3. From germline, CDR1 is MNHEY and CDR2 SMNVEV (reference sequence). CDR3 sequence reads: CASSFRSGSSYNEQFF. Written as DNA, the CDR3 is TGTGCCAGCAGTTTTCGTAGCGGGAGCTCCTACAATGAGCAGTTCTTC.

The chain recombines TRBV25-1 with TRBJ2-4; TRBD1 is a possible D gene (5 bases). V was pared by 3 bases and J by 7 bases, with 7 bases between. The length of the CDR3 is 12 residues. Germline lookup yields CDR1 MGHDK and CDR2 SYGVNS. The CDR3 DNA reads TGTGCCAGCAGTGACCAGGGCAACATTCAGTACTTC. Its translation: CASSDQGNIQYF.

The chain employs TRBV6-5 and TRBJ1-2, with TRBD1 matching over 7 bases. The germline gives CDR1 MNHEY, CDR2 SVGAGI. With 5 bases clipped from V and 4 bases from J, the junction kept 7 bases outside the gene matches. The CDR3 runs 14 residues. CDR3 sequence: CASSPGTASYGYTF. The CDR3 DNA reads as TGTGCCAGCAGTCCTGGGACAGCTAGCTATGGCTACACCTTC.

The chain links TRBV29-1 to TRBJ2-7, with 7 nucleotides matching TRBD1. The CDR3 covers 14 residues. V lost 6 bases, J lost 3 bases, and 11 bases stayed unmatched. Germline V gene sequence: CDR1 SQVTM, CDR2 ANQGSEA. This CDR3 is CSVAGTALIYEQYF. The CDR3 DNA is TGCAGCGTAGCCGGGACAGCCTTAATCTACGAGCAGTACTTC.

This clone was seen only a few times. The rearrangement uses TRBV27 and TRBJ2-7; 9 nucleotides match TRBD1. The germline gives CDR1 MNHEY, CDR2 SMNVEV (reference sequence). This CDR3 is 13 amino acids long. V dropped 6 bases and J dropped 3; count of bases not matched to a gene: 3. For the CDR3, the DNA is TGTGCCAGCAGACCGACAGGGGGCTACGAGCAGTACTTC. This codes for CASRPTGGYEQYF.

In its sample, this clone was seen once. The chain employs TRBV27 and TRBJ1-2; 7 nucleotides line up with TRBD1. V shed 5 bases and J 1 base; nucleotides not matched to a gene: 1. This CDR3 has 13 amino acids. CDR1 and CDR2 from the germline V gene are MNHEY and SMNVEV (reference sequence). DNA of the CDR3: TGTGCCAGCAGTAACAGGGGTAACTATGGCTACACCTTC. Its translation is CASSNRGNYGYTF.

On this clone itself: The same CDR3 is also encoded by other DNA sequences in this sample. V gene TRBV28 combines with J gene TRBJ1-1; D gene ambiguous. Germline lookup yields CDR1 MDHEN and CDR2 SYDVKM. V lost 3 bases and J 4 bases, leaving 6 bases between the germline ends. The CDR3 consists of 12 residues. CDR3 nucleotide sequence: TGTGCCAGCAGTTTTTATGGCACTGAAGCTTTCTTT. It yields the protein CASSFYGTEAFF.

This clone was found once. V usage is TRBV27 and J usage is TRBJ2-7, with 7 bases that match TRBD2. Germline V gives CDR1 MNHEY, CDR2 SMNVEV (reference sequence). V was pared by 5 bases and J by 5 bases, with 15 bases of the junction left unmatched. This CDR3 comprises 16 residues. Here the CDR3 DNA reads TGTGCCAGCAGTCCAGCAAGGAGACTAGCCTTCCACGAGCAGTACTTC. As protein: CASSPARRLAFHEQYF.

This clone was recorded a few times. The V and J genes are TRBV9 and TRBJ2-1; D might be TRBD2 (5 bases). The CDR3 runs 15 residues. The V end lost 0 bases, the J end lost 4 bases, and 11 bases lay between the germline ends. CDR1 is SGDLS and CDR2 is YYNGEE in the germline V gene. This chain's CDR3 is CASSVAGFSYNEQFF. The DNA of the CDR3 is TGTGCCAGCAGCGTAGCGGGATTTTCGTACAATGAGCAGTTCTTC.

The genes are TRBV2 and TRBJ2-1; maybe TRBD2 (5 bases). The CDR3 extends over 16 amino acids. V was cut by 4 bases and J by 0 bases, with 13 bases left in between. CDR1 is SNHLY and CDR2 is FYNNEI in the germline V gene. The CDR3 is CASSAPGFNSYNEQFF. CDR3 bases: TGTGCCAGCAGTGCGCCGGGATTCAACTCCTACAATGAGCAGTTCTTC.

The chain employs TRBV13 and TRBJ2-3; D possibly corresponds to TRBD2 (6 bases). CDR3 size: 17 residues. The germline V gene encodes CDR1 PRHDT and CDR2 FYEKMQ (reference sequence). The V end lost 2 bases, the J end lost 2 bases, and 17 bases lay between the germline ends. CDR3 amino acids: CASSLSVASEPTDTQYF. CDR3 nucleotides: TGTGCCAGCAGCTTAAGTGTGGCTAGCGAACCCACAGATACGCAGTATTTT.

The V and J genes are TRBV7-2 and TRBJ2-1; D perhaps matches TRBD2 (6 bases). The CDR3 is 16 residues long. V was cut by 4 bases and J by 8 bases, with 21 bases left in between. Germline V lookup: CDR1 SGHTA, CDR2 FQGNSA. CDR3 nucleotides: TGTGCCAGCAGCTCCCCAAACGACGGGAGAGGAGATGAGCAGTTCTTC. Translated, it gives CASSSPNDGRGDEQFF.